These T cell receptor beta chains were read from a single sample in a study of graft-versus-host responses after intestinal transplantation. The antigens for these receptors are not known. Clones were read by immunoSEQ multiplex PCR, and TCRdb kept only the in-frame ones, dropping some. Of tens of thousands of clones listed, roughly 91% were seen once; the top ten hold around 0.53%. Sequenced material: unstimulated CD8+ T cells sorted from spleen or lymph node cells, taken before intestinal transplant. Every receptor here comes from a human donor who received an intestinal transplant. The CDR3 runs from the conserved cysteine through the conserved F or W. Each record gives: V gene, J gene, D gene, clone size, CDR3 DNA, CDR3 protein. D genes are given only for firm matches. Not every row has a clone size; where given, it reads once, few, many or a size class.

TRBV4-3	TRBJ1-1	.	.	TGCGCCAGCAGCCAAGATTCGGAGGCCATGAACACTGAAGCTTTCTTT	CASSQDSEAMNTEAFF
TRBV5-1	TRBJ1-1	TRBD1	.	TGCGCCAGCAGCTTGTGGGCAGGGGGCTTGGACACTGAAGCTTTCTTT	CASSLWAGGLDTEAFF
TRBV28	TRBJ2-5	TRBD2	.	TGTGCCAGCAGTAAAGAGGGACTAGCGGGAGGAACCGATCTACAAGAGACCCAGTACTTC	CASSKEGLAGGTDLQETQYF
TRBV4-1	TRBJ1-2	.	.	TGCGCCAGCAGCCCATCTGACTACGAAAACTATGGCTACACCTTC	CASSPSDYENYGYTF
TRBV29-1	TRBJ2-7	.	.	TGCAGCGTTGAAGATATTACAGGGCCGGGGATCTACGAGCAGTACTTC	CSVEDITGPGIYEQYF
TRBV29-1	TRBJ2-3	TRBD2	.	TGCAGCGTTACAACCGGGACTAGCGGGAGGTTTTGGGATACGCAGTATTTT	CSVTTGTSGRFWDTQYF
TRBV5-1	TRBJ2-1	TRBD2	.	TGCGCCAGCAGCCGACTAGCGGGGGAGGCCTACAATGAGCAGTTCTTC	CASSRLAGEAYNEQFF
TRBV4-1	TRBJ1-4	.	.	TGCGCCAGCAGCCAGATCTCGCGCAGGAAGGATGAAAAACTGTTTTTT	CASSQISRRKDEKLFF
TRBV28	TRBJ2-7	TRBD1	.	TGTGCCACCTCTACCCGGGACAGTCAGTACGAGCAGTACTTC	CATSTRDSQYEQYF
TRBV11-2	TRBJ2-1	.	.	TGTGCCAGCAGCTTAGATGTATTTGCCGGTAGCTCCTACAATGAGCAGTTCTTC	CASSLDVFAGSSYNEQFF
TRBV11-2	TRBJ2-7	.	.	TGTGCCAGCAGCTTAGTCCTCAGGGCCTACGAGCAGTACTTC	CASSLVLRAYEQYF
TRBV9	TRBJ2-1	TRBD2	.	TGTGCCAGCAGCGTAAGGATAGCGGGGGATTACAATGAGCAGTTCTTC	CASSVRIAGDYNEQFF
TRBV7-9	TRBJ1-2	.	.	TGTGCCAGCAGCCCCAGGGATAACTATGGCTACACCTTC	CASSPRDNYGYTF
TRBV19	TRBJ2-7	.	.	TGTGCCAGTAGTATAGGGGCTAGCAACGAGCAGTACTTC	CASSIGASNEQYF
TRBV6-5	TRBJ1-5	TRBD1	.	TGTGCCAGCAGTTACGCCAGGGGGCCTAATCAGCCCCAGCATTTT	CASSYARGPNQPQHF
TRBV6-5	TRBJ1-5	TRBD1	.	TGTGCCAGCAGACCGGACAGGGAAAGCAATCAGCCCCAGCATTTT	CASRPDRESNQPQHF
TRBV7-2	TRBJ1-6	.	few	TGTGCCAGCAGCTTAGGAGGTATGGGTTTTCGGGAGAATTCACCCCTCCACTTT	CASSLGGMGFRENSPLHF
TRBV9	TRBJ2-3	.	.	TGTGCCAGCAGCCCAGCAGTCGGAGGGGCAGATACGCAGTATTTT	CASSPAVGGADTQYF
TRBV6-1	TRBJ1-1	TRBD1	.	TGTGCCACCGGGACAGGGAACACTGAAGCTTTCTTT	CATGTGNTEAFF
TRBV29-1	TRBJ2-1	TRBD2	once	TGCAGCGTTGAATGGCGGGGGTTGGGACGATCAGTGCCTGAGCAGTTCTTC	CSVEWRGLGRSVPEQFF
TRBV7-2	TRBJ2-5	TRBD2	.	TGTGCCAGCAGCTTAGGGGCGGGACTAGCGCCCCAAGGGACCCAGTACTTC	CASSLGAGLAPQGTQYF
TRBV7-2	TRBJ2-1	.	.	TGTGCCAGCAGCCTCCAGGTGAGCTCCTACAATGAGCAGTTCTTC	CASSLQVSSYNEQFF
TRBV6-5	TRBJ2-7	.	.	TGTGCCAGCAGTGCCAGATTACCCTACGAGCAGTACTTC	CASSARLPYEQYF
TRBV4-1	TRBJ1-6	.	.	TGCGCCAGCAGCCAAGATCCGGGGGACTCACCCCTCCACTTT	CASSQDPGDSPLHF
TRBV9	TRBJ2-1	TRBD2	.	TGTGCCAGCAGCCCCTATCCGGGACTAGGGAACAATGAGCAGTTCTTC	CASSPYPGLGNNEQFF
TRBV5-6	TRBJ2-7	TRBD1	.	TGTGCCAGCAGCCCCGGGACAGGCCTGTACGAGCAGTACTTC	CASSPGTGLYEQYF
TRBV2	TRBJ2-7	.	.	TGTGCCAGCACCTTGACTGGGGAGGCGGGCTACGAGCAGTACTTC	CASTLTGEAGYEQYF
TRBV29-1	TRBJ2-7	.	.	TGCAGCGTTTTTACTAGTCGGTCCTACGAGCAGTACTTC	CSVFTSRSYEQYF
TRBV29-1	TRBJ2-3	.	.	TGCAGCGTTTCAGGAGGATATACGCAGTATTTT	CSVSGGYTQYF
TRBV29-1	TRBJ1-5	.	once	TGCAATCCCCGACGGACAGACTCTAGCAATCAGCCCCAGCATTTT	CNPRRTDSSNQPQHF
TRBV19	TRBJ2-2	TRBD1	.	TGTGCCAGTAGGTCGACAGGGGCGGCCGGGGAGCTGTTTTTT	CASRSTGAAGELFF
TRBV6-5	TRBJ2-1	TRBD2	few	TGTGCCGCCCGGCCGGCGGGAGGCTACAATGAGCAGTTCTTC	CAARPAGGYNEQFF
TRBV19	TRBJ1-5	.	.	TGTGCCAGTAGTGCAACGTACAGGGTCAGCAATCAGCCCCAGCATTTT	CASSATYRVSNQPQHF
TRBV7-9	TRBJ1-1	.	.	TGTGCCAGCAGCTCGCTCTACAGGGAGGGCACTGAAGCTTTCTTT	CASSSLYREGTEAFF
TRBV19	TRBJ2-5	TRBD2	.	TGTGCCAGTAGTATGAATCTAGCGGGTATCAGGGGCGAGACCCAGTACTTC	CASSMNLAGIRGETQYF
TRBV5-1	TRBJ2-7	TRBD2	.	TGCGCCAGCAGCTTGTACGCGGGAGCCTACGAGCAGTACTTC	CASSLYAGAYEQYF
TRBV6-1	TRBJ1-1	TRBD1	.	TGTGCCAGCAGCGAGCTTGGACAGGGGCCAGAAGCTTTCTTT	CASSELGQGPEAFF
TRBV18	TRBJ2-7	.	.	TGTGCCAGCTCACCACACGTGCCCGGAGCGGACGAGCAGTACTTC	CASSPHVPGADEQYF
TRBV7-9	TRBJ1-3	TRBD1	.	TGTGCCAGCAGAGTTTTGGACAGGGGATCGATGGCTGGAAACACCATATATTTT	CASRVLDRGSMAGNTIYF
TRBV4-1	TRBJ1-3	.	.	TGCGCCAGCAGCTATCCGACGGGGAGGGGAGTAGACACCATATATTTT	CASSYPTGRGVDTIYF
TRBV6-6	TRBJ2-7	TRBD2	.	TGTGCCAGCAACCCGGGACTAGCGTCGTCCTACGAGCAGTACTTC	CASNPGLASSYEQYF
TRBV4-1	TRBJ2-3	.	.	TGCGCCAGCAGCCAAGACAGGGGTTGGGTCCAGTATTTT	CASSQDRGWVQYF
TRBV13	TRBJ1-1	TRBD1	.	TGTGCCAGCAGCAGTGGGACAGGGGGCGCTGAAGCTTTCTTT	CASSSGTGGAEAFF
TRBV28	TRBJ2-1	.	.	TGTGCCAGCAGTCCCTCTACCTACAATGAGCAGTTCTTC	CASSPSTYNEQFF
TRBV5-1	TRBJ2-7	TRBD1	.	TGCGCCAGCAGTTGGACAGGGGTCTACGAGCAGTACTTC	CASSWTGVYEQYF